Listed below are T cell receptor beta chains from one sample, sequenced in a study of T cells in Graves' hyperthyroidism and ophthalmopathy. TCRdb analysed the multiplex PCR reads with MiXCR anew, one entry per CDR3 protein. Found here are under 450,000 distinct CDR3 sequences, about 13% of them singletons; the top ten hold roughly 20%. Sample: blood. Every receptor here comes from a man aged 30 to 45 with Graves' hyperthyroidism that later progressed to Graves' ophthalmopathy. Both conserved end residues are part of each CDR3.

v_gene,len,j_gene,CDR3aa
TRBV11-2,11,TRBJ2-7,CASSPPGEQYF
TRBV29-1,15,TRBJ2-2,CSVVAGGPNTGELFF
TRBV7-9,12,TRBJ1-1,CASSSGPLEAFF
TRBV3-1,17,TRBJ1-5,CASSPDRDRGSNQPQHF
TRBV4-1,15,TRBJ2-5,CASSQTTGGGETQYF
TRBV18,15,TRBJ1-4,CASSPGTSTNEKLFF
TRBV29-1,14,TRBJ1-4,CSVKTGTGNEKLFF
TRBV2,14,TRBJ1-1,CASSLQGVGTEAFF
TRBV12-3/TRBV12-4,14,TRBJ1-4,CASSLRDRGEKLFF
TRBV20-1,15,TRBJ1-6,CSARPESSYNSPLHF
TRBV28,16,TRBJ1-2,CASSPGLRTSNYGYTF
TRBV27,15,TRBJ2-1,CASSLLAGLSNEQFF
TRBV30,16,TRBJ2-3,CAWSGWGGLRTDTQYF
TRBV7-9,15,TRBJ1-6,CASSQDGTGASPLHF
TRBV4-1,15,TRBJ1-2,CASSQGEFNNYGYTF
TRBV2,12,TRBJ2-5,CASMPVGETQYF
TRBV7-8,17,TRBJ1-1,CASSYGGLRYSNTEAFF
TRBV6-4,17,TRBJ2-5,CASSDTHTRDYQETQYF